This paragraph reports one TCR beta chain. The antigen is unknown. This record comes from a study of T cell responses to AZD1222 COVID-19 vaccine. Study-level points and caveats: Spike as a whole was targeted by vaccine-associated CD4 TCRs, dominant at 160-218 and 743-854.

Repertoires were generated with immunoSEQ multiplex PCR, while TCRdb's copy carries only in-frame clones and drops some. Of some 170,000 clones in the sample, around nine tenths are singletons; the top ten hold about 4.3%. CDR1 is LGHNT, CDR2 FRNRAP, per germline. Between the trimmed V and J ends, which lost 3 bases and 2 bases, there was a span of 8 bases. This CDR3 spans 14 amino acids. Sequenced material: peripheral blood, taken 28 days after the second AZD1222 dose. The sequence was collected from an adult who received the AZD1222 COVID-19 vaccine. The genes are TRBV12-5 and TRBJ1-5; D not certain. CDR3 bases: TGTGCTAGTGGTTTCGGGCGGGGCAATCAGCCCCAGCATTTT. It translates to CASGFGRGNQPQHF.